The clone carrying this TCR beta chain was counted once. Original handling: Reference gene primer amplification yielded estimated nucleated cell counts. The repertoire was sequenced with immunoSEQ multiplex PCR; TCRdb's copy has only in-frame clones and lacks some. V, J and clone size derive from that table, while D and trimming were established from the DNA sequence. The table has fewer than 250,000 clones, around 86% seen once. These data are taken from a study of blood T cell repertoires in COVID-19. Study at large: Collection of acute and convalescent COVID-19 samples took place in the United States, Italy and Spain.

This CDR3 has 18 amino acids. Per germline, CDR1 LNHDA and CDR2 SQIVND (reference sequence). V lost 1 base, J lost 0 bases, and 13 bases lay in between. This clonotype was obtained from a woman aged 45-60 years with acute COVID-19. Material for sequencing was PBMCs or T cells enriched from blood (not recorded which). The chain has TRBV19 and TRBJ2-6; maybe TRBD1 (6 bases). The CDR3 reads CASSIGIRGFSGANVLTF. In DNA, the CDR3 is TGTGCCAGTAGTATAGGCATCAGGGGCTTCTCTGGGGCCAACGTCCTGACTTTC.